This T cell receptor beta chain emerged from a study of blood T cell repertoires in COVID-19. Profiled with immunoSEQ multiplex PCR; TCRdb holds only in-frame clones, not every one. The data hold approximately 45,000 clones, with over 75% observed a single time. Germline CDR1 reads SGHNT; CDR2 reads YYREEE (reference sequence). Between the trimmed V and J ends, which lost 4 bases and 4 bases, there was a span of 17 bases. The CDR3 is 15 residues long. This TCR came from a woman aged 35 to 49 with acute or convalescent COVID-19. The rearrangement joins TRBV5-4 to TRBJ2-5; possible D gene TRBD1, 5 bases. Source material: peripheral blood. The CDR3 DNA follows: TGTGCCAGCAGCCCGCAGGTAGGGGCAGGAGAGACCCAGTACTTC. It translates to CASSPQVGAGETQYF.